The 18 T cell receptor beta chains below were found in one sample sequenced in a study of blood T cell repertoires in COVID-19. The method was immunoSEQ multiplex PCR; TCRdb's version includes in-frame clones alone and lacks a portion of them. Of more than 350,000 clones listed, around nine tenths are singletons. Sequencing was performed on PBMCs or T cells enriched from blood (not recorded which). The source is a woman younger than 30 who had been exposed to COVID-19.

The V and J genes are TRBV5-4 and TRBJ1-2; D not resolved. Per germline, CDR1 SGHNT and CDR2 YYREEE (reference sequence). This CDR3 is built from 14 residues. Trimming cost V 0 bases and J 8 bases, with 14 bases left between them. CDR3 DNA: TGTGCCAGCAGCTTGGCACTCGGGGTGATGGGCTACACCTTC. Translated, it gives CASSLALGVMGYTF.

This chain connects TRBV28 to TRBJ1-5, with TRBD1 identical over 8 bases. The CDR3 runs to 15 residues. From germline, CDR1 is MDHEN and CDR2 SYDVKM. Losses at the gene ends were 3 bases for V and 7 bases for J; bases not matched to a gene: 8. CDR3 region: CASSLSRGQGQPQHF. The CDR3 DNA reads TGTGCCAGCAGTTTGTCCAGGGGGCAGGGACAGCCCCAGCATTTT. Combining the CDR3 with reference TRBV28 and TRBJ1-5 gives the whole variable domain DVKVTQSSRYLVKRTGEKVFLECVQDMDHENMFWYRQDPGLGLRLIYFSYDVKMKEKGDIPEGYSVSREKKERFSLILESASTNQTSMYLCASSLSRGQGQPQHFGDGTRLSIL.

Worth noting for this clone: Other DNA sequences of this sample code for an identical CDR3. The rearrangement joins TRBV29-1 to TRBJ1-5; 11 nucleotides agree with TRBD1. Per the germline V gene, CDR1 is SQVTM and CDR2 is ANQGSEA. The CDR3 extends over 12 amino acids. The J segment lost 7 bases and the V segment lost 6 bases, leaving 2 bases of the junction unmatched. CDR3 in DNA: TGCAGCGTGGGACAGGGGGGCCAGCCCCAGCATTTT. Its translation is CSVGQGGQPQHF.

The V gene is TRBV29-1, the J gene TRBJ1-2; possibly TRBD1 for D (6 bases). Germline CDR1 and CDR2: SQVTM and ANQGSEA. Trimming shortened V by 4 bases and J by 6 bases, and 12 bases separated the two germline ends. The CDR3 runs to 12 residues. In nucleotides, the CDR3 is TGCAGCGTTGCCAGGGACATTAATGGCTACACCTTC. As protein: CSVARDINGYTF.

This clone was seen only a few times. The genes are TRBV30 and TRBJ1-5; no clear D. The CDR3 consists of 13 residues. Trimming shortened V by 0 bases and J by 5 bases, and 8 bases separated the two germline ends. CDR1 GTSNPN and CDR2 SVGIG come from the germline V gene (reference sequence). CDR3: CAWSVLSDQPQHF. In DNA form, the CDR3 reads TGTGCCTGGAGTGTACTCTCCGATCAGCCCCAGCATTTT.

V and J are TRBV19 and TRBJ1-5; 7 bases map to TRBD1. CDR1 and CDR2 from the germline V gene are LNHDA and SQIVND (reference sequence). The V gene end was trimmed by 1 base and the J gene end by 4 bases; junction bases not matched to a gene: 4. CDR3 length: 15 amino acids. This CDR3 reads CASSIGTGVNQPQHF. In DNA, the CDR3 is TGTGCCAGTAGTATAGGGACAGGAGTTAATCAGCCCCAGCATTTT.

The chain links TRBV5-4 to TRBJ2-7; 16 bases align to TRBD2. In germline, CDR1 is SGHNT, CDR2 YYREEE (reference sequence). V was clipped by 3 bases and J by 13 bases; unmatched bases: 7. CDR3 size: 14 residues. For the CDR3, the DNA is TGTGCCAGCAGCTCCGGGACTAGCGGGAGGGACTACTACTTC. It encodes CASSSGTSGRDYYF.

The gene calls are TRBV20-1 and TRBJ2-3; TRBD2 is a possible D gene (7 bases). There are 13 residues in the CDR3. The germline V gene has CDR1 DFQATT and CDR2 SNEGSKA (reference sequence). Trimming removed 3 bases from V and 8 bases from J, with 15 bases in between. CDR3 protein: CSASRGGGGTQYF. CDR3 coding DNA: TGCAGTGCTAGTAGAGGCGGGGGCGGTACGCAGTATTTT.

The chain joins TRBV7-9 to TRBJ2-1; no reliable D call. Per germline, CDR1 SEHNR and CDR2 FQNEAQ (reference sequence). The CDR3 length is 15 residues. The V end was cut by 5 bases, the J end by 0 bases, with 11 bases between. Here the CDR3 reads CASSLAWSSYNEQFF. Here the CDR3 DNA reads TGTGCCAGCAGCCTTGCCTGGAGCTCCTACAATGAGCAGTTCTTC.

The sample holds one count of this clone. The rearrangement links TRBV7-9 to TRBJ2-7; 7 bases match TRBD1. The germline V gene has CDR1 SEHNR and CDR2 FQNEAQ (reference sequence). CDR3 length: 14 residues. The V gene end was trimmed by 5 bases and the J gene end by 0 bases; junction bases not matched to a gene: 4. This CDR3 is CASSPGDSSYEQYF. The CDR3 DNA is TGTGCCAGCAGCCCCGGGGACAGCTCCTACGAGCAGTACTTC.

The chain employs TRBV7-3 and TRBJ2-1; 8 bases fit TRBD2. The V gene's germline CDR1 is SGHTA and CDR2 FQGTGA. The V segment lost 6 bases and the J segment 1 base; nucleotides outside the gene matches: 5. The CDR3 has 15 amino acids. The CDR3 DNA reads as TGTGCCAGCAGTCGCGGGGGGCGGTCCTACAATGAGCAGTTCTTC. Translated, it gives CASSRGGRSYNEQFF.

This clone was seen a single time. In DNA, the CDR3 is TGTGCCAGTGCGACAGGCGGTCAGCCCCAGCATTTT. Translating it yields CASATGGQPQHF. This chain links TRBV19 with TRBJ1-5; D is perhaps TRBD1 (6 bases). CDR3 length equals 12 residues. V was clipped by 8 bases and J by 6 bases, with 11 bases between them. The germline V gene has CDR1 LNHDA and CDR2 SQIVND (reference sequence).

The chain has TRBV6-5 and TRBJ1-5; TRBD1 agrees at 7 bases. Germline CDR1 MNHEY, CDR2 SVGAGI. CDR3 size: 15 residues. Unmatched junction bases numbered 6, after V lost 2 bases and J lost 5 bases. This CDR3 is CASSYGPRGHQPQHF. CDR3 nucleotide sequence: TGTGCCAGCAGTTACGGCCCGAGGGGGCATCAGCCCCAGCATTTT.

The V and J genes are TRBV6-5 and TRBJ2-3; 9 bases fit TRBD1. CDR1 is MNHEY, CDR2 SVGAGI, per germline. The CDR3 spans 15 residues. V lost 5 bases, J lost 4 bases, and 7 bases stayed unmatched. The CDR3 nucleotides are TGTGCCAGCAGTAGGGGACAGGGTGGTGCAGATACGCAGTATTTT. Translated: CASSRGQGGADTQYF.

The chain is built from TRBV9 and TRBJ2-1; D is unclear. Germline loops: CDR1 SGDLS, CDR2 YYNGEE. The V end was cut by 0 bases, the J end by 4 bases, with 8 bases between. This CDR3 is 14 amino acids long. CDR3 sequence: CASSVGQYYNEQFF. In DNA, the CDR3 is TGTGCCAGCAGCGTAGGTCAGTATTACAATGAGCAGTTCTTC.

The table lists this clone with a count of one. V is TRBV29-1 and J is TRBJ1-1, with no clear D. Germline V gene sequence: CDR1 SQVTM, CDR2 ANQGSEA. Trimming shortened V by 1 base and J by 6 bases, and 12 bases separated the two germline ends. The CDR3 loop spans 13 amino acids. The CDR3 region has the DNA TGCAGCGTTGAAGGGCAGCCCGGGGCTGAAGCTTTCTTT. Its translation is CSVEGQPGAEAFF. Variable domain in full (rest from reference TRBV29-1 and TRBJ1-1): SAVISQKPSRDICQRGTSLTIQCQVDSQVTMMFWYRQQPGQSLTLIATANQGSEATYESGFVIDKFPISRPNLTFSTLTVSNMSPEDSSIYLCSVEGQPGAEAFFGQGTRLTVV.

The V gene is TRBV18, the J gene TRBJ2-7; 10 bases agree with TRBD1. The CDR3 extends over 16 amino acids. The V segment lost 0 bases and the J segment 1 base; nucleotides outside the gene matches: 3. Germline values: CDR1 KGHSH, CDR2 LQKENI. Here the CDR3 DNA reads TGTGCCAGCTCACCACCGAGACAGGGGGCGTCCTACGAGCAGTACTTC. Protein: CASSPPRQGASYEQYF.

This chain uses TRBV25-1 with TRBJ2-7, with 7 nucleotides matching TRBD1. The germline gives CDR1 MGHDK, CDR2 SYGVNS. This CDR3 spans 15 amino acids. With 4 bases clipped from V and 3 bases from J, the junction kept 9 bases outside the gene matches. The CDR3 sequence: CASSGPGTEYYEQYF. CDR3 in DNA: TGTGCCAGCAGTGGCCCAGGGACAGAGTACTACGAGCAGTACTTC.